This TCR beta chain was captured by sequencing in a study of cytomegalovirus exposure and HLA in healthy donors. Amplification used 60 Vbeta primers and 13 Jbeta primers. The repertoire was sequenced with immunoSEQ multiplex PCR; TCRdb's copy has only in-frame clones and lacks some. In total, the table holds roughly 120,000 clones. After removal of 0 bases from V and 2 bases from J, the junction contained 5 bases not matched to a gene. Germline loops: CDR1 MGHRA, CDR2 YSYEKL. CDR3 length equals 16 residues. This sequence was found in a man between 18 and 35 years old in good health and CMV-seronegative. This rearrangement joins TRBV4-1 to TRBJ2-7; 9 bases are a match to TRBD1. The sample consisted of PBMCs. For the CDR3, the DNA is TGCGCCAGCAGCCAAGACCCGGGACAGGGCCCCTACGAGCAGTACTTC. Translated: CASSQDPGQGPYEQYF.